The next 21 T cell receptor beta chains were all read from a single sample in a study of blood T cell repertoires in COVID-19. Sequencing used immunoSEQ multiplex PCR; TCRdb keeps in-frame clones, though not all of them. The table shows about 300,000 clones, with about 91% occurring only once. The source material was peripheral blood. These receptors were taken from a woman aged 25 to 39 with COVID-19, enrolled during active disease.

V gene TRBV2 combines with J gene TRBJ2-5; no reliable D call. This CDR3 has 13 residues. The V end was cut by 4 bases, the J end by 1 base, with 7 bases between. The germline V gene has CDR1 SNHLY and CDR2 FYNNEI. CDR3 region: CASSGTFQETQYF. CDR3 DNA sequence: TGTGCCAGCAGTGGAACTTTCCAAGAGACCCAGTACTTC.

This chain uses TRBV7-2 with TRBJ2-5, with 7 bases identical to TRBD1. Trimming cost V 4 bases and J 2 bases; bases outside gene matches: 1. There are 13 residues in the CDR3. Germline CDR1 and CDR2: SGHTA and FQGNSA. The CDR3 nucleotides are TGTGCCAGCAGCTCACAGGGGCAAGAGACCCAGTACTTC. It codes for CASSSQGQETQYF.

The chain recombines TRBV5-4 with TRBJ1-2, with 9 bases fitting TRBD1. The V gene's germline CDR1 is SGHNT and CDR2 YYREEE (reference sequence). The CDR3 totals 14 residues. Trimming removed 4 bases from V and 7 bases from J; junction bases left unmatched: 8. As DNA, the CDR3 is TGTGCCAGCAGCGGAACAGGGGGCGTAGGTGGCTACACCTTC. Its protein is CASSGTGGVGGYTF.

The chain combines TRBV4-1 with TRBJ2-2; D gene ambiguous. This CDR3 is built from 15 residues. V lost 4 bases and J lost 6, with 15 bases in between. Germline lookup yields CDR1 MGHRA and CDR2 YSYEKL. The CDR3 loop reads CASSPIDGDSGELFF. CDR3 nucleotides: TGCGCCAGCAGCCCTATTGATGGAGATTCCGGGGAGCTGTTTTTT.

The chain uses TRBV19 and TRBJ2-5; 11 bases map to TRBD2. Per the germline V gene, CDR1 is LNHDA and CDR2 is SQIVND (reference sequence). Germline trimming cut 3 bases from V and 4 bases from J; bases unmatched to any gene: 4. This CDR3 comprises 15 residues. The CDR3 sequence: CASSMVLAGGETQYF. Written as DNA, the CDR3 is TGTGCCAGTAGTATGGTTCTAGCGGGGGGAGAGACCCAGTACTTC.

This clone was seen just once. J is TRBJ1-2 and V is TRBV28; 7 bases line up with TRBD1. CDR1 is MDHEN, CDR2 SYDVKM, per germline. Germline trimming cut 5 bases from V and 4 bases from J; bases unmatched to any gene: 10. This CDR3 has 15 amino acids. The CDR3 here is CASSATGALVYGYTF. The CDR3 DNA reads TGTGCCAGCAGTGCCACAGGGGCCTTGGTCTATGGCTACACCTTC.

The chain employs TRBV30 and TRBJ1-4; no definite D call. The germline V and J ends were trimmed by 2 bases and 7 bases, with 11 bases remaining between them. Germline CDR1 GTSNPN, CDR2 SVGIG (reference sequence). The CDR3 runs to 13 residues. CDR3 sequence reads: CAWSSGMIEKLFF. The CDR3 DNA sequence: TGTGCCTGGAGTTCCGGGATGATTGAAAAACTGTTTTTT.

This chain uses TRBV5-1 with TRBJ2-1, with D possibly TRBD1 on 6 matching bases. Looked up from germline, CDR1 is SGHRS and CDR2 is YFSETQ. V lost 2 bases and J lost 1, with 13 bases in between. The length of the CDR3 is 16 residues. The CDR3: CASSFRGSGSYNEQFF. In DNA form, the CDR3 reads TGCGCCAGCAGCTTCAGGGGCAGTGGGTCCTACAATGAGCAGTTCTTC.

The chain recombines TRBV18 with TRBJ1-1, with D maybe TRBD1 (6 bases). With 4 bases removed from V and 7 bases from J, the gap between germline ends came to 13 bases. This CDR3 is built from 13 residues. CDR1 is KGHSH and CDR2 is LQKENI in the germline V gene. This CDR3 is CASSQSQGIEAFF. The CDR3 coding sequence is TGTGCCAGCTCACAAAGTCAGGGGATTGAAGCTTTCTTT.

This rearrangement joins TRBV6-5 to TRBJ1-1; D remains unclear. Germline-derived CDR1 and CDR2 are MNHEY and SVGAGI. V lost 9 bases to trimming and J lost 4 bases, with 15 bases between them. The CDR3 loop spans 13 amino acids. CDR3 region: CASPRLESTEAFF. The CDR3 coding sequence is TGTGCCAGTCCCAGATTGGAGAGCACTGAAGCTTTCTTT.

The chain links TRBV9 to TRBJ1-1; tentatively, D is TRBD1 (6 bases). Looked up from germline, CDR1 is SGDLS and CDR2 is YYNGEE. The CDR3 has 15 amino acids. V gave up 4 bases and J gave up 5 bases, with 18 bases separating them. CDR3 coding DNA: TGTGCCAGCAGCCCCGGGGACACGCAAAGGACTGAAGCTTTCTTT. Amino acids: CASSPGDTQRTEAFF.

The chain has TRBV28 and TRBJ2-1; 7 positions agree with TRBD2. Unmatched junction bases numbered 2, after V lost 3 bases and J lost 0 bases. CDR3 length: 15 amino acids. The germline gives CDR1 MDHEN, CDR2 SYDVKM. Written as DNA, the CDR3 is TGTGCCAGCAGTTTGGGGGGGAGCTCCTACAATGAGCAGTTCTTC. This codes for CASSLGGSSYNEQFF.

This clone was detected a few times. CDR3 in amino acids: CASSDNQGSALHF. The DNA for the CDR3 is TGTGCCAGCAGTGACAACCAGGGATCGGCCCTCCACTTT. The J gene is TRBJ1-6, the V gene TRBV6-4, with a weak D call TRBD1 (5 bases). The CDR3 totals 13 residues. V was pared by 2 bases and J by 14 bases, with 13 bases between. The germline V gene has CDR1 MRHNA and CDR2 SNTAGT.

The chain combines TRBV7-2 with TRBJ2-5; a weak D match, TRBD1 (5 bases). Germline values: CDR1 SGHTA, CDR2 FQGNSA. This CDR3 spans 13 amino acids. The V and J ends lost 4 bases and 4 bases respectively, with 10 bases between them. The CDR3 DNA follows: TGTGCCAGCAGCTCCCCTAGGGGAGAGACCCAGTACTTC. This gives the protein CASSSPRGETQYF.

The chain recombines TRBV28 with TRBJ2-3; D might be TRBD1 (5 bases). The CDR3 is made up of 13 amino acids. Trimming took off 5 bases at V and 1 base at J, with 7 bases between the two ends. In germline, CDR1 is MDHEN, CDR2 SYDVKM. CDR3 bases: TGTGCCAGCAGTCCACAGGGCACAGATACGCAGTATTTT. Translating gives CASSPQGTDTQYF.

V gene TRBV24-1 combines with J gene TRBJ2-5; D is undetermined. Germline values: CDR1 KGHDR, CDR2 SFDVKD. Trimming stripped 1 base from V and 2 bases from J, with 4 bases between. This CDR3 is built from 13 residues. CDR3 sequence (DNA): TGTGCCACCAGTGATTTACAGCAAGAGACCCAGTACTTC. Residues: CATSDLQQETQYF.

The chain carries TRBV2 and TRBJ1-6; D is possibly TRBD1 (5 bases). Germline V gene data show CDR1 as SNHLY and CDR2 as FYNNEI. V was trimmed by 7 bases and J by 8 bases, leaving 18 bases between them. The CDR3 is 15 residues long. For the CDR3, the DNA is TGTGCCAGCATGGGGTCCACGGGGACTCATTCACCCCTCCACTTT. It translates to CASMGSTGTHSPLHF.

CDR3 amino acids: CASSLLENSSPLHF. The CDR3 DNA follows: TGCGCCAGCAGCTTGTTAGAAAACAGTTCACCCCTCCACTTT. The chain links TRBV5-1 to TRBJ1-6; D uncertain. V shed 1 base and J shed 9 bases, with 11 bases lying between them. This CDR3 spans 14 amino acids. Germline V CDR1 and CDR2: SGHRS, YFSETQ.

The rearrangement uses TRBV6-2 or TRBV6-3 and TRBJ1-2; 8 bases are shared with TRBD1. The ends lost 3 bases at V and 5 bases at J; junction bases unmatched: 5. CDR3 length equals 14 residues. CDR1 and CDR2 from the germline V gene are MNHEY and SVGEGT. This chain's CDR3 is CASSYPGGKYGYTF. As DNA, the CDR3 is TGTGCCAGCAGTTATCCAGGGGGCAAGTATGGCTACACCTTC.

The chain uses TRBV7-9 and TRBJ2-2; tentatively, D is TRBD1 (6 bases). Trimming removed 5 bases at V and 5 bases at J, with 15 bases between. CDR1 and CDR2 from the germline V gene are SEHNR and FQNEAQ (reference sequence). The CDR3 is 15 amino acids. The CDR3 DNA is TGTGCCAGCAGCCACCCGGACAGTCCGACCGGGGAGCTGTTTTTT. Protein: CASSHPDSPTGELFF.

CDR3 nucleotides: TGTGCCAGCGAGGGCAGGGGGCCGGATACGCAGTATTTT. Residues: CASEGRGPDTQYF. The J gene is TRBJ2-3, the V gene TRBV2, with TRBD1 matching over 8 bases. V dropped 8 bases and J dropped 6; count of bases not matched to a gene: 7. This CDR3 is built from 13 residues. Germline values: CDR1 SNHLY, CDR2 FYNNEI. The complete variable domain, with remaining parts taken from reference TRBV2 and TRBJ2-3, reads EPEVTQTPSHQVTQMGQEVILRCVPISNHLYFYWYRQILGQKVEFLVSFYNNEISEKSEIFDDQFSVERPDGSNFTLKIRSTKLEDSAMYFCASEGRGPDTQYFGPGTRLTVL.